The rows below give T cell receptor beta chains drawn from one sample of a study of tumor-infiltrating lymphocytes in localized non-small cell lung cancer. Assay: immunoSEQ multiplex PCR; the TCRdb copy retains only in-frame clones and omits some. The table records around 9,600 clones, roughly 80% of them present only once. Sequenced material: lung tumor tissue. Receptor source: a human donor with non-small cell lung cancer. The CDR3 runs from the conserved cysteine through the conserved F or W. Fields, in order: CDR3 DNA, CDR3 protein, V gene, D gene, clone size, J gene, CDR3 length. A D gene is named only where the DNA matches it firmly. Clone size is given for some rows only: seen once, a few or many times, or a class if the clone is expanded.

TGTGCCAGCAGTTTAGAGGTACTAAATCAGCCCCAGCATTTT | CASSLEVLNQPQHF | TRBV28 | NA | NA | TRBJ1-5 | 14
TGTGCCAGCAGCGTCTCATTTGCCCAGAACACTGAAGCTTTCTTT | CASSVSFAQNTEAFF | TRBV9 | NA | NA | TRBJ1-1 | 15
TGTGCCAGCTCAGCTACTAGCGGGAGAAACTACGAGCAGTACTTC | CASSATSGRNYEQYF | TRBV18 | TRBD2 | NA | TRBJ2-7 | 15
TGTGCCAGCAGCTTAATTCGAGGCTATAGCAATCAGCCCCAGCATTTT | CASSLIRGYSNQPQHF | TRBV7-8 | NA | NA | TRBJ1-5 | 16
TGTGTCTGGAAGGCGCGGGGGCAGAGCACTGAAGCTTTCTTT | CVWKARGQSTEAFF | TRBV30 | NA | NA | TRBJ1-1 | 14
TGTGCCACCAGCAGAGATTTTGCGGGCGCCGTCTACGAGCAGTACTTC | CATSRDFAGAVYEQYF | TRBV15 | NA | NA | TRBJ2-7 | 16
TGTGCCAGCAGCTTTTCCCTCGCCTCTGGAAACACCATATATTTT | CASSFSLASGNTIYF | TRBV5-5 | NA | NA | TRBJ1-3 | 15
TGTGCCAGCAGGTCGGGACTAGCGGGGAGGTGGTACTTC | CASRSGLAGRWYF | TRBV28 | TRBD2 | NA | TRBJ2-7 | 13
TGTGCCAGCAGCCCTTTGGGGTGGATAGATACGCAGTATTTT | CASSPLGWIDTQYF | TRBV6-6 | NA | NA | TRBJ2-3 | 14
TGTGCCAGCTCAGCCTCAGGGACTCAGCCCCAGCATTTT | CASSASGTQPQHF | TRBV18 | NA | NA | TRBJ1-5 | 13
TGTGCCAGCAGCTCCCAGACCCAAGGGTATGGCTACACCTTC | CASSSQTQGYGYTF | TRBV11-2 | NA | NA | TRBJ1-2 | 14
TGCGCCAGCAGCCAAGTTGGTCTGAATGAGCAGTTCTTC | CASSQVGLNEQFF | TRBV4-1 | NA | NA | TRBJ2-1 | 13
TGTGCCAGCAGCAAAGGGACTAGCGGGAGGGGCGAGACCCAGTACTTC | CASSKGTSGRGETQYF | TRBV7-9 | TRBD2 | NA | TRBJ2-5 | 16
TGTGCCAGCAGCTTGGGACAGGGGGCAGGGGTGGATCAGCCCCAGCATTTT | CASSLGQGAGVDQPQHF | TRBV7-9 | TRBD1 | NA | TRBJ1-5 | 17
TGTGCCAGCAGCTTATCCGCGATCAATGAGCAGTTCTTC | CASSLSAINEQFF | TRBV7-3 | NA | few | TRBJ2-1 | 13
TGTGCCAGTAGTCCGGGGTATAAACTAGCCAAAAACATTCAGTACTTC | CASSPGYKLAKNIQYF | TRBV19 | NA | NA | TRBJ2-4 | 16
TGTGCCAGCAGAGTAGCGGGAGGATCCTACGAGCAGTACTTC | CASRVAGGSYEQYF | TRBV28 | TRBD2 | NA | TRBJ2-7 | 14
TGTGCCAGCCATCTTAGAACAGGGACTGAAGCTTTCTTT | CASHLRTGTEAFF | TRBV6-1 | NA | NA | TRBJ1-1 | 13
TGTGCCAGCAGTTTCGGCGGGGGTAGCTCCTACGAGCAGTACTTC | CASSFGGGSSYEQYF | TRBV28 | TRBD2 | NA | TRBJ2-7 | 15
TGTGCCAGCAGCTCAGGAGTGGGCTCTGGGGCCAACGTCCTGACTTTC | CASSSGVGSGANVLTF | TRBV7-9 | NA | few | TRBJ2-6 | 16
TGTGCCAGCAGTTACCGTGACCCTAACTATGGCTACACCTTC | CASSYRDPNYGYTF | TRBV6-6 | NA | NA | TRBJ1-2 | 14
TGTGCCAGCATGAGGGAGAGTGAGCAGTTCTTC | CASMRESEQFF | TRBV6-1 | NA | NA | TRBJ2-1 | 11
TGCAGTGACGAACACGAGTATGGCTACACCTTC | CSDEHEYGYTF | TRBV29-1 | NA | few | TRBJ1-2 | 11
TGTGCCAGCAGTAGGCCACCGGCTAATGAGCAGTTCTTC | CASSRPPANEQFF | TRBV9 | NA | NA | TRBJ2-1 | 13
TGTGCCAGCGGAGCCTACAATGAGCAGTTCTTC | CASGAYNEQFF | TRBV2 | NA | NA | TRBJ2-1 | 11
TGTGCCAGCAGTTTAGACGCAGGGGGCGACTATGGCTACACCTTC | CASSLDAGGDYGYTF | TRBV28 | TRBD1 | NA | TRBJ1-2 | 15
TGTGCCAGCGCCCGACGATCCGGGACAGGGCCCTACGAGCAGTACTTC | CASARRSGTGPYEQYF | TRBV19 | TRBD1 | NA | TRBJ2-7 | 16
TGTGCCGCCAAACAGGGGGCTAGTAATTCACCCCTCCACTTT | CAAKQGASNSPLHF | TRBV30 | TRBD1 | NA | TRBJ1-6 | 14
TGTGCCAGCAGCACCGGGCCCGGGGAGCTGTTTTTT | CASSTGPGELFF | TRBV11-2 | NA | once | TRBJ2-2 | 12
TGTGCCAGCAGCTTAGTATATACAGCCAAAAACATTCAGTACTTC | CASSLVYTAKNIQYF | TRBV7-2 | NA | NA | TRBJ2-4 | 15
TGTGCCAGCATCGGGGGGCAGGTCTATGGCTACACCTTC | CASIGGQVYGYTF | TRBV28 | NA | NA | TRBJ1-2 | 13
TGTGCCAGCAGCAGGGTGTGGGACATCAATCAGCCCCAGCATTTT | CASSRVWDINQPQHF | TRBV21-1 | NA | NA | TRBJ1-5 | 15
TGTGCCAGCTCCGGGGCAGGGGGTACCTACGAGCAGTACTTC | CASSGAGGTYEQYF | TRBV18 | TRBD1 | once | TRBJ2-7 | 14
TGTGCCACCAAGGGAGAGGGCTACGAGCAGTACTTC | CATKGEGYEQYF | TRBV25-1 | NA | NA | TRBJ2-7 | 12
TGCAGTGCGGACAGGGGCACTGAAGCTTTCTTT | CSADRGTEAFF | TRBV20-1 | TRBD1 | NA | TRBJ1-1 | 11
TGTGCTAGTGGTTTGGAGGTTGGGGGGTTAAACGAGCAGTACTTC | CASGLEVGGLNEQYF | TRBV12-5 | NA | NA | TRBJ2-7 | 15
TGTGCCAGCAGCTCGGGACAGGGGAGAGATCAGCCCCAGCATTTT | CASSSGQGRDQPQHF | TRBV28 | TRBD1 | NA | TRBJ1-5 | 15
TGCGCCAGCAGCCCGGGACAGGGGGCGGACACTGAAGCTTTCTTT | CASSPGQGADTEAFF | TRBV5-1 | TRBD1 | NA | TRBJ1-1 | 15
TGTGCCGGAGAGACGGGAGGGCCCTTCAATGAGCAGTTCTTC | CAGETGGPFNEQFF | TRBV2 | TRBD2 | NA | TRBJ2-1 | 14
TGCGCCAGCAGCCAAGTAACCAACACTGAAGCTTTCTTT | CASSQVTNTEAFF | TRBV4-1 | NA | few | TRBJ1-1 | 13
TGTGCCACCGCAAAAGGGCGCTCCTACGAGCAGTACTTC | CATAKGRSYEQYF | TRBV15 | NA | NA | TRBJ2-7 | 13
TGTGCCAGCAGCCCCCGGACTAGCGGGGGGGCCGCAGAGACCCAGTACTTC | CASSPRTSGGAAETQYF | TRBV14 | TRBD2 | NA | TRBJ2-5 | 17
TGCACCAGCAGCTCTAGCCTAGCGGGGGGGTCCGCCAACATTCAGTACTTC | CTSSSSLAGGSANIQYF | TRBV1 | NA | NA | TRBJ2-4 | 17